Following are 8 T cell receptor beta chains from one sample sequenced in a study of cytomegalovirus exposure and HLA in healthy donors. TCRdb keeps only in-frame clones here, not all; method: immunoSEQ multiplex PCR. Of approximately 210,000 clones in the sample, about 82% were seen once. The sample was PBMCs. The receptors originated from a woman aged 18-35 years in good health and CMV-seronegative.

V usage is TRBV11-2 and J usage is TRBJ2-6; possibly TRBD1 for D (5 bases). Germline assignment: CDR1 SGHAT and CDR2 FQNNGV. V was cut by 2 bases and J by 4 bases, with 18 bases left in between. The CDR3 extends over 18 amino acids. The CDR3 spells CASSLPPGRAYGANVLTF. The CDR3 DNA sequence: TGTGCCAGCAGCTTACCCCCTGGCAGGGCTTACGGGGCCAACGTCCTGACTTTC.

The J gene is TRBJ2-3, the V gene TRBV18; 7 bases are a match to TRBD2. Trimming at V came to 6 bases and at J to 3 bases, leaving 6 bases not matched to a gene. The CDR3 consists of 14 residues. CDR1 is KGHSH and CDR2 is LQKENI in the germline V gene. The CDR3, as DNA: TGTGCCAGCTCGGCGACTAGCTCTACAGATACGCAGTATTTT. Translation: CASSATSSTDTQYF.

In nucleotides, the CDR3 is TGTGCCAGCAGCTTCAGCCCCGGGGGATACAATGAGCAGTTCTTC. Translated: CASSFSPGGYNEQFF. V is TRBV7-2 and J is TRBJ2-1; D may be TRBD2 (6 bases). CDR3 length equals 15 residues. Looked up from germline, CDR1 is SGHTA and CDR2 is FQGNSA. Deletions cut 3 bases from V and 4 bases from J, with 13 bases between.

The chain links TRBV2 to TRBJ2-5; TRBD2 aligns across 13 bases. The CDR3 extends over 18 amino acids. The germline V gene encodes CDR1 SNHLY and CDR2 FYNNEI. The junction had 9 bases not matched to a gene; V was cut back by 3 bases and J by 2 bases. This chain's CDR3 is CASSERTSGGGGQETQYF. CDR3 DNA sequence: TGTGCCAGCAGTGAGCGTACTAGCGGGGGGGGAGGGCAAGAGACCCAGTACTTC.

The chain carries TRBV5-5 and TRBJ1-5; D perhaps matches TRBD1 (5 bases). Per germline, CDR1 SGHKS and CDR2 YYEKEE (reference sequence). The CDR3 length is 14 residues. Trimming left V 0 bases short and J 3 bases short, with 7 bases between. CDR3: CASSLEQANQPQHF. The DNA of the CDR3 is TGTGCCAGCAGCTTGGAACAGGCCAATCAGCCCCAGCATTTT.

V is TRBV4-1 and J is TRBJ2-3; a possible D gene is TRBD2 (5 bases). Per germline, CDR1 MGHRA and CDR2 YSYEKL. The CDR3 has 18 amino acids. V was trimmed by 0 bases and J by 0 bases, leaving 16 bases between them. This chain's CDR3 is CASSQESGRLPSTDTQYF. The CDR3 region has the DNA TGCGCCAGCAGCCAAGAGTCGGGAAGGCTACCTAGCACAGATACGCAGTATTTT.

This clone occurred a few times. The chain recombines TRBV27 with TRBJ1-2; unclear D gene. V was cut by 4 bases and J by 2 bases, with 8 bases left in between. The CDR3 totals 13 residues. CDR1 MNHEY and CDR2 SMNVEV come from the germline V gene (reference sequence). The CDR3 is CASSSSVNYGYTF. In nucleotides, the CDR3 is TGTGCCAGCAGTTCCTCCGTCAACTATGGCTACACCTTC.

The chain has TRBV5-1 and TRBJ2-7; 11 nucleotides match TRBD1. The V gene's germline CDR1 is SGHRS and CDR2 YFSETQ. CDR3 length: 14 residues. The trim removed 2 bases at V and 6 bases at J, leaving 4 bases unmatched. Here the CDR3 DNA reads TGCGCCAGCAGCTTTCCGGGACAGGGGGGCGAGCAGTACTTC. The encoded protein is CASSFPGQGGEQYF.